Presented here are 11 T cell receptor beta chains from one specimen sequenced in a study of long-term antiretroviral therapy in people with HIV. Run at survey level, the immunoSEQ assay was version v3.0. Data came from immunoSEQ multiplex PCR; TCRdb stores just in-frame clones and leaves some out. The sample has tens of thousands of clones; about 94% are singletons. Sequences were derived from unsorted PBMCs, sampled 7.4 years after starting antiretroviral therapy. Receptors originate from a man aged 45-65 years with HIV.

The gene calls are TRBV28 and TRBJ1-2; 9 bases fit TRBD1. Per the germline V gene, CDR1 is MDHEN and CDR2 is SYDVKM. The CDR3 is 13 amino acids. V shed 7 bases and J 8 bases; nucleotides not matched to a gene: 8. The CDR3 loop reads CASIPGQGRGYTF. In DNA form, the CDR3 reads TGTGCCAGCATCCCGGGACAGGGTCGAGGCTACACCTTC.

V gene TRBV28 combines with J gene TRBJ1-2; 11 bases line up with TRBD1. This CDR3 has 13 residues. Looked up from germline, CDR1 is MDHEN and CDR2 is SYDVKM. V dropped 6 bases and J dropped 7; count of bases not matched to a gene: 4. This CDR3 is CASRRTGGFGYTF. The CDR3 DNA is TGTGCCAGCAGGCGGACAGGGGGCTTTGGCTACACCTTC.

The V and J genes are TRBV10-3 and TRBJ2-1, with TRBD2 identical over 8 bases. J lost 7 bases, V lost 10 bases, and 6 bases had no gene match. This CDR3 region has 12 residues. Germline V lookup: CDR1 ENHRY, CDR2 SYGVKD. CDR3 coding DNA: TGTGCCACCATGGCGGGGGGAAATGAGCAGTTCTTC. The encoded protein is CATMAGGNEQFF.

The V gene is TRBV28, the J gene TRBJ1-2, with D possibly matching TRBD1 (5 bases). CDR3 length: 13 amino acids. Germline loops: CDR1 MDHEN, CDR2 SYDVKM. Trimming cost V 6 bases and J 4 bases, with 12 bases left between them. The CDR3 spells CASSRHGGYGYTF. Written as DNA, the CDR3 is TGTGCCAGCAGCCGCCACGGGGGCTATGGCTACACCTTC.

This rearrangement joins TRBV12-5 to TRBJ2-3; 9 bases align to TRBD2. The V gene's germline CDR1 is LGHNT and CDR2 FRNRAP. The V segment lost 1 base and the J segment 4 bases; nucleotides outside the gene matches: 0. The CDR3 consists of 14 residues. The CDR3 loop reads CASGLGTSADTQYF. As DNA, the CDR3 is TGTGCTAGTGGTTTGGGGACTAGCGCAGATACGCAGTATTTT.

The chain combines TRBV6-5 with TRBJ1-6, with 7 bases aligning to TRBD1. J gave up 7 bases and V 7 bases, and 1 base lay outside the gene matches. The CDR3 contains 12 residues. Germline loops: CDR1 MNHEY, CDR2 SVGAGI. The DNA of the CDR3 is TGTGCCAGCAAACAGGGGAATTCACCCCTCCACTTT. This codes for CASKQGNSPLHF.

In this sample, this clone turned up once. This chain uses TRBV19 with TRBJ2-3; 11 bases match TRBD2. CDR3 length: 14 amino acids. Germline values: CDR1 LNHDA, CDR2 SQIVND (reference sequence). V shed 3 bases, J shed 7 bases, and the junction held 3 bases outside the gene matches. DNA of the CDR3: TGTGCCAGTAGTATTAGCGGGGGGGGGAATACGCAGTATTTT. It encodes CASSISGGGNTQYF.

The gene calls are TRBV9 and TRBJ2-7; tentatively, D is TRBD2 (5 bases). Germline V gene lookup returns CDR1 SGDLS and CDR2 YYNGEE. V gave up 0 bases and J gave up 1 base, with 11 bases separating them. This CDR3 is 15 amino acids long. The CDR3 sequence is CASSVDEGMSYEQYF. CDR3 nucleotide sequence: TGTGCCAGCAGCGTAGACGAGGGAATGTCCTACGAGCAGTACTTC.

CDR3 residues: CASSDSFTSVDTQYF. CDR3 in DNA: TGTGCCAGCAGTGACTCCTTTACTTCGGTAGATACGCAGTATTTT. The chain combines TRBV6-4 with TRBJ2-3; D not resolved. Germline V lookup: CDR1 MRHNA, CDR2 SNTAGT. The CDR3 extends over 15 amino acids. Trimming stripped 0 bases from V and 5 bases from J, with 12 bases between.

The rearrangement joins TRBV7-2 to TRBJ2-3; the D gene is possibly TRBD2 (7 bases). The ends were cut back, 5 bases at V and 1 base at J, with 16 bases in the middle. The CDR3 sequence is 16 residues long. Per the germline V gene, CDR1 is SGHTA and CDR2 is FQGNSA. The CDR3 loop is CASSIGRGARTDTQYF. CDR3 bases: TGTGCCAGCAGCATCGGACGGGGGGCTCGCACAGATACGCAGTATTTT.

The chain joins TRBV9 to TRBJ2-3; tentatively, D is TRBD1 (6 bases). The length of the CDR3 is 15 residues. V lost 0 bases and J lost 3, with 11 bases in between. CDR1 is SGDLS and CDR2 is YYNGEE in the germline V gene. The CDR3 DNA sequence: TGTGCCAGCAGCGTAGAGGCCAGGGGTACAGATACGCAGTATTTT. Protein product: CASSVEARGTDTQYF.